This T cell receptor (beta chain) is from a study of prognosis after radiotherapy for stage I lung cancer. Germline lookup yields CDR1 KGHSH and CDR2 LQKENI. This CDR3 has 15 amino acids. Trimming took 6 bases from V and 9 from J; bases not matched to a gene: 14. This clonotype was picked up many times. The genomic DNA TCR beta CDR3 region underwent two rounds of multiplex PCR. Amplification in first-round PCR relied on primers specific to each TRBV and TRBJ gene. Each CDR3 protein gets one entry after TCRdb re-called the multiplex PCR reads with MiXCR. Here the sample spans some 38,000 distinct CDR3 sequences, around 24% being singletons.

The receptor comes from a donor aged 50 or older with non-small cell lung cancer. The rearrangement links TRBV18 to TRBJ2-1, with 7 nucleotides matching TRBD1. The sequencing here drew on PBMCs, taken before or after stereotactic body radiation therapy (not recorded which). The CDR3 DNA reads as TGTGCCAGCTCGCGCCGGGACAGAGACCTCGGTGAGCAGTTCTTC. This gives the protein CASSRRDRDLGEQFF. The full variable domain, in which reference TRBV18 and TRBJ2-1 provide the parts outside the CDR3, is NAGVMQNPRHLVRRRGQEARLRCSPMKGHSHVYWYRQLPEEGLKFMVYLQKENIIDESGMPKERFSAEFPKEGPSILRIQQVVRGDSAAYFCASSRRDRDLGEQFFGPGTRLTVL.